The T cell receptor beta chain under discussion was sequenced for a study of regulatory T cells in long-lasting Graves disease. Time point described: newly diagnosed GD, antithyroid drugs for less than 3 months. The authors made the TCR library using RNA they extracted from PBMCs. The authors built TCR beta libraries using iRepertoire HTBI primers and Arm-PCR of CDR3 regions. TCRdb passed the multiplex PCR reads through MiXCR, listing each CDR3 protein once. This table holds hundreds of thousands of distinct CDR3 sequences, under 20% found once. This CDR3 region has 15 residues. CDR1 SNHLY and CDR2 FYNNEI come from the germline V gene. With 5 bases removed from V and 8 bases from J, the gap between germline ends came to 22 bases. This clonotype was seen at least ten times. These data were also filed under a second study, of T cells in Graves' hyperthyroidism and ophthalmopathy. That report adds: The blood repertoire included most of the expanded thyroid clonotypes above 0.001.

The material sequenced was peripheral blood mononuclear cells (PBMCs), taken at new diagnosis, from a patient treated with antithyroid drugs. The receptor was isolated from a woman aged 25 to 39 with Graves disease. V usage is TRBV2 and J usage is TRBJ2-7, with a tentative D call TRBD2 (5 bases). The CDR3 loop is CASSWSGEGSVQQYF. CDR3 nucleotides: TGTGCCAGCAGTTGGTCCGGTGAGGGATCCGTGCAGCAGTACTTC.